The 25 T cell receptor beta chains presented below share a single source sample, sequenced in a study of graft-versus-host responses after intestinal transplantation. Produced via immunoSEQ multiplex PCR; TCRdb's table is partial and in-frame only. The data hold approximately 90,000 clones, with roughly 90% observed a single time. For these TCRs, the target antigens are not known. This material consisted of unstimulated CD4+ T cells sorted from spleen or lymph node cells, taken before transplant. All receptors derive from a human donor who was the organ donor for an intestinal transplant.

J is TRBJ2-7 and V is TRBV11-2; TRBD1 agrees at 7 bases. Per the germline V gene, CDR1 is SGHAT and CDR2 is FQNNGV. Losses at the gene ends were 5 bases for V and 3 bases for J; bases not matched to a gene: 7. This CDR3 spans 14 amino acids. CDR3 coding DNA: TGTGCCAGCAGCACCCGACAGGGTGGCTACGAGCAGTACTTC. It codes for CASSTRQGGYEQYF.

In the case of this clone: At one of its ends the junction is not consistent with the germline gene, which may arise from a read error. The chain carries TRBV18 and TRBJ2-3, with D tentatively TRBD2 (7 bases). This CDR3 comprises 14 residues. Germline CDR1 reads KGHSH; CDR2 reads LQKENI. The CDR3 loop is CAGSTQGGADTQYF. The CDR3 nucleotides are TGTGCCGGCTCAACACAGGGAGGGGCAGATACGCAGTATTTT.

This clone was observed a single time. The rearrangement uses TRBV5-5 and TRBJ2-1; 13 bases map to TRBD2. V gave up 4 bases and J gave up 8 bases; unmatched junction bases: 12. From germline, CDR1 is SGHKS and CDR2 YYEKEE (reference sequence). The CDR3 length is 17 residues. Here the CDR3 DNA reads TGTGCCAGCAGCGTTAGGACTAGCGGGAGTGTCCCGCATGAGCAGTTCTTC. It specifies CASSVRTSGSVPHEQFF.

The V and J genes are TRBV7-2 and TRBJ2-1, with TRBD2 identical over 11 bases. CDR1 and CDR2 (germline): SGHTA, FQGNSA. This CDR3 contains 16 residues. With V trimmed by 1 base and J by 5 bases, 4 bases remained unmatched. CDR3: CASSLVASGGNNEQFF. Written as DNA, the CDR3 is TGTGCCAGCAGCTTAGTGGCTAGCGGGGGGAACAATGAGCAGTTCTTC.

The rearrangement links TRBV5-1 to TRBJ2-5, with TRBD2 matching 10 bases. The junction had 7 bases not matched to a gene; V was cut back by 5 bases and J by 3 bases. CDR3 size: 15 residues. Germline V lookup: CDR1 SGHRS, CDR2 YFSETQ. DNA for the CDR3: TGCGCCAGCAGAACAGGACTAGCGGATGAAGAGACCCAGTACTTC. Translating gives CASRTGLADEETQYF. Full variable domain (outside the CDR3, taken from reference TRBV5-1 and TRBJ2-5): KAGVTQTPRYLIKTRGQQVTLSCSPISGHRSVSWYQQTPGQGLQFLFEYFSETQRNKGNFPGRFSGRQFSNSRSEMNVSTLELGDSALYLCASRTGLADEETQYFGPGTRLLVL.

The V and J genes are TRBV21-1 and TRBJ1-5. TRBV21-1 is a documented pseudogene. CDR3 length: 16 residues. CDR3 amino acids: CASSPSGGHGNQPQHF. CDR3 nucleotides: TGTGCCAGCAGCCCCTCGGGGGGTCACGGCAATCAGCCCCAGCATTTT.

The chain employs TRBV9 and TRBJ2-2; tentative D call: TRBD2 (5 bases). Germline assignment: CDR1 SGDLS and CDR2 YYNGEE. V dropped 4 bases and J dropped 0 bases, with 7 bases sitting between them. This CDR3 region has 14 residues. DNA for the CDR3: TGTGCCAGCAGCTCGACTACGAACACCGGGGAGCTGTTTTTT. Translation: CASSSTTNTGELFF.

CDR3 residues: CASSLALGGYEQYF. CDR3 DNA: TGTGCCAGCAGCTTAGCGCTAGGTGGTTACGAGCAGTACTTC. The genes are TRBV7-2 and TRBJ2-7; D gene ambiguous. Trimming removed 0 bases from V and 4 bases from J, with 10 bases in between. This CDR3 has 14 residues. The germline CDR1 and CDR2 sequences are SGHTA and FQGNSA.

The CDR3 DNA reads TGTGCCAGCAGTCGTCGGACTAGCGGGGGGGCTGGCACAGATACGCAGTATTTT. This sequence encodes CASSRRTSGGAGTDTQYF. The chain is built from TRBV27 and TRBJ2-3; 15 bases are a match to TRBD2. Germline V gene lookup returns CDR1 MNHEY and CDR2 SMNVEV (reference sequence). CDR3 length equals 18 residues. Germline trimming cut 5 bases from V and 1 base from J; bases unmatched to any gene: 7.

This chain uses TRBV7-2 with TRBJ1-2; 7 positions match TRBD1. The CDR3 contains 12 residues. V gave up 5 bases and J gave up 10 bases; unmatched junction bases: 7. Germline V lookup: CDR1 SGHTA, CDR2 FQGNSA. CDR3 sequence reads: CASSNRDSSYTF. The DNA for the CDR3 is TGTGCCAGCAGCAACCGGGACAGCTCCTACACCTTC.

The rearrangement joins TRBV15 to TRBJ2-3; no reliable D call. This CDR3 is built from 18 residues. Looked up from germline, CDR1 is LNHNV and CDR2 is YYDKDF (reference sequence). Trimming left V 0 bases short and J 2 bases short, with 18 bases between. In DNA form, the CDR3 reads TGTGCCACCAGCAGAGATGGTGGTTATTGGGCAGACACAGATACGCAGTATTTT. Encoded protein: CATSRDGGYWADTDTQYF.

DNA for the CDR3: TGTGCCAGCAGACAATACCGGAACACCGGGGAGCTGTTTTTT. It yields the protein CASRQYRNTGELFF. The rearrangement joins TRBV7-2 to TRBJ2-2, with D hard to call. Germline CDR1 is SGHTA and CDR2 is FQGNSA. The germline V and J ends were trimmed by 6 bases and 1 base, with 9 bases remaining between them. CDR3 length equals 14 residues.

This sequence joins TRBV2 and TRBJ2-1; 7 bases line up with TRBD2. CDR1 SNHLY and CDR2 FYNNEI come from the germline V gene. The CDR3 spans 16 residues. The V gene end was trimmed by 2 bases and the J gene end by 4 bases; junction bases not matched to a gene: 8. The CDR3 protein is CASSERGLADYNEQFF. CDR3 coding DNA: TGTGCCAGCAGTGAAAGGGGTCTAGCGGATTACAATGAGCAGTTCTTC. The complete variable domain, with remaining parts taken from reference TRBV2 and TRBJ2-1, reads EPEVTQTPSHQVTQMGQEVILRCVPISNHLYFYWYRQILGQKVEFLVSFYNNEISEKSEIFDDQFSVERPDGSNFTLKIRSTKLEDSAMYFCASSERGLADYNEQFFGPGTRLTVL.

The gene calls are TRBV7-9 and TRBJ1-2; tentative D call: TRBD1 (5 bases). CDR1 is SEHNR, CDR2 FQNEAQ, per germline (reference sequence). V lost 7 bases and J lost 6, with 15 bases in between. The CDR3 runs to 13 residues. This chain's CDR3 is CASNRVWGDGYTF. CDR3 DNA: TGTGCCAGCAATCGGGTCTGGGGGGATGGCTACACCTTC.

The chain employs TRBV14 and TRBJ2-5; 9 bases are a match to TRBD2. The CDR3 is 17 residues long. V shed 0 bases and J 0 bases; nucleotides not matched to a gene: 5. Germline V gives CDR1 SGHDN, CDR2 FVKESK. In DNA, the CDR3 is TGTGCCAGCAGCCAAGACCGACTAGCGGCGTACCAAGAGACCCAGTACTTC. Amino acid sequence: CASSQDRLAAYQETQYF.

This rearrangement joins TRBV6-1 to TRBJ1-2; D possibly corresponds to TRBD1 (6 bases). The length of the CDR3 is 15 residues. Germline CDR1 is MNHNS and CDR2 is SASEGT. The V end was cut by 0 bases, the J end by 4 bases, with 12 bases between. As DNA, the CDR3 is TGTGCCAGCAGTGAAGCCAGGGGACGGGGCTATGGCTACACCTTC. This translates into CASSEARGRGYGYTF.

The CDR3 loop reads CASSLGGGGGSYNSPLHF. The CDR3 bases are TGTGCCAGCAGCTTAGGAGGGGGTGGAGGATCCTATAATTCACCCCTCCACTTT. The chain uses TRBV7-9 and TRBJ1-6; maybe TRBD1 (6 bases). V gave up 1 base and J gave up 1 base, with 14 bases separating them. Germline values: CDR1 SEHNR, CDR2 FQNEAQ (reference sequence). The CDR3 has 18 residues.

CDR3 nucleotide sequence: TGTGCCAGCATGCGCGCGGGGGTTGTCGGGGAGCTGTTTTTT. The encoded protein is CASMRAGVVGELFF. The chain joins TRBV25-1 to TRBJ2-2; 7 nucleotides match TRBD2. The CDR3 extends over 14 amino acids. Germline V gene lookup returns CDR1 MGHDK and CDR2 SYGVNS. The V segment lost 7 bases and the J segment 7 bases; nucleotides outside the gene matches: 9.

The rearrangement links TRBV7-3 to TRBJ2-3; 9 nucleotides match TRBD2. V was clipped by 2 bases and J by 0 bases; unmatched bases: 3. Germline V gene lookup returns CDR1 SGHTA and CDR2 FQGTGA. The CDR3 loop spans 16 amino acids. The CDR3: CASSLAGGRSTDTQYF. CDR3 DNA sequence: TGTGCCAGCAGCTTAGCGGGGGGGCGGAGCACAGATACGCAGTATTTT.

This clone has a handful of counts. The V call is TRBV29-1, the J call TRBJ2-4, with D possibly TRBD2 on 7 matching bases. V lost 6 bases, J lost 8 bases, and 23 bases lay in between. Per the germline V gene, CDR1 is SQVTM and CDR2 is ANQGSEA. The CDR3 consists of 15 residues. The CDR3 protein is CSVYTQRGGVDIQYF. Written as DNA, the CDR3 is TGCAGCGTCTACACCCAGAGGGGGGGAGTAGACATTCAGTACTTC.

The genes are TRBV9 and TRBJ2-1; 7 bases agree with TRBD2. The CDR3 consists of 14 residues. With V trimmed by 3 bases and J by 8 bases, 8 bases remained unmatched. Germline values: CDR1 SGDLS, CDR2 YYNGEE. The CDR3 here is CASSAPGGRDEQFF. The CDR3 DNA reads TGTGCCAGCAGCGCCCCCGGGGGGAGAGATGAGCAGTTCTTC. The entire variable domain, with the rest obtained from reference TRBV9 and TRBJ2-1, is as follows: DSGVTQTPKHLITATGQRVTLRCSPRSGDLSVYWYQQSLDQGLQFLIQYYNGEERAKGNILERFSAQQFPDLHSELNLSSLELGDSALYFCASSAPGGRDEQFFGPGTRLTVL.

The genes are TRBV30 and TRBJ2-1; D remains ambiguous. The CDR3 extends over 15 amino acids. Germline V CDR1 and CDR2: GTSNPN, SVGIG (reference sequence). Trimming left V 2 bases short and J 0 bases short, with 11 bases between. The CDR3 reads CAWSSEESSYNEQFF. The CDR3 DNA follows: TGTGCCTGGAGTAGTGAGGAGAGCTCCTACAATGAGCAGTTCTTC.

The table lists this clone with a few counts. The J gene is TRBJ1-2, the V gene TRBV6-1, with 9 bases that match TRBD1. The V gene end was trimmed by 4 bases and the J gene end by 0 bases; junction bases not matched to a gene: 3. The CDR3 consists of 15 residues. The germline gives CDR1 MNHNS, CDR2 SASEGT. The CDR3 DNA reads TGTGCCAGCAGTGCAACAGGGGGCCCTAACTATGGCTACACCTTC. As protein: CASSATGGPNYGYTF.

This clone was seen a single time. CDR3 coding DNA: TGTGCTAGTGGTTTGGACCTAGGCCAGGGGGCGGGGGAGCAGTACTTC. Translation: CASGLDLGQGAGEQYF. V usage is TRBV12-5 and J usage is TRBJ2-7; TRBD1 matches at 8 bases. The germline gives CDR1 LGHNT, CDR2 FRNRAP. The CDR3 length is 16 residues. Trimming removed 1 base from V and 7 bases from J; junction bases left unmatched: 12.

The rearrangement links TRBV11-2 to TRBJ2-3; D is possibly TRBD2 (5 bases). V lost 3 bases, J lost 6 bases, and 13 bases lay in between. The length of the CDR3 is 14 residues. Germline CDR1 reads SGHAT; CDR2 reads FQNNGV. This CDR3 reads CASSFRRAWDTQYF. CDR3 DNA: TGTGCCAGCAGCTTCAGGCGGGCCTGGGATACGCAGTATTTT.